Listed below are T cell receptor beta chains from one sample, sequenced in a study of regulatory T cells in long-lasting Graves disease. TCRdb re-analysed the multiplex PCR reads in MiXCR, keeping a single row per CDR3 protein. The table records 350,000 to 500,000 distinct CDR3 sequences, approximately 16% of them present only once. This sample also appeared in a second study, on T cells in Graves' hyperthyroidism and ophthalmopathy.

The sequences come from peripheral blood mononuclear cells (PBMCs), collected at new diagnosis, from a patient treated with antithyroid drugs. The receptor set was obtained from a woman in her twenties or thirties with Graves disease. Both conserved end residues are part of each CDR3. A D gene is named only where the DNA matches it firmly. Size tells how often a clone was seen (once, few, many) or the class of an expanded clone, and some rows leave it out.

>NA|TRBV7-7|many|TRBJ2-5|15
CASSFQPSGRETQYF
TGTGCTAGCAGCTTCCAGCCTTCCGGGCGAGAGACCCAGTACTTC
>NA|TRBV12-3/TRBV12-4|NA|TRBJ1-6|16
CASSWTPGASNSPLHF
TGTGCCAGCAGTTGGACCCCGGGGGCCTCTAATTCACCCCTCCACTTT
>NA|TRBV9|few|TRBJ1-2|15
CASSVEGAPNYGYTF
TGTGCCAGCAGCGTAGAGGGAGCACCTAACTATGGCTACACCTTC
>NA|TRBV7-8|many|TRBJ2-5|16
CASSWTSRDGGETQYF
TGTGCCAGCAGCTGGACGTCCCGGGACGGTGGGGAGACCCAGTACTTC
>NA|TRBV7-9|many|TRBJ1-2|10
CASSLYSIFF
TGTGCCAGCAGCTTATACTCCATATTCTTC
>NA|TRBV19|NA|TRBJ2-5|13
CASAESRGETQYF
TGTGCCAGTGCGGAGTCTAGGGGAGAGACCCAGTACTTC
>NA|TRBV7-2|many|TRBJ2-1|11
CASSSHYEQFF
TGTGCCAGCAGCTCCCACTATGAGCAGTTCTTC
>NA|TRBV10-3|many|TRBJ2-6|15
CAITGEESGANVLTF
TGTGCCATCACAGGCGAGGAGTCTGGGGCCAACGTCCTGACTTTC
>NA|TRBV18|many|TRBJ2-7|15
CASSPGQGGVYEQYF
TGTGCCAGCAGCCCCGGACAGGGAGGGGTCTACGAGCAGTACTTC
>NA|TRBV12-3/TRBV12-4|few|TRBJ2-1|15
CASSRLGGPYNEQFF
TGTGCCAGCAGCCGACTAGGAGGCCCCTACAATGAGCAGTTCTTC
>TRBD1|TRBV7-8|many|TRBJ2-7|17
CASSSWRGQDSSYEQYF
TGTGCCAGCAGCTCCTGGAGAGGACAGGATAGCTCCTACGAGCAGTACTTC
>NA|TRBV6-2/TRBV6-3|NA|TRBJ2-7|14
CASSPYRASCEQYF
TGTGCCAGCAGTCCGTACCGCGCCTCCTGCGAGCAGTACTTC
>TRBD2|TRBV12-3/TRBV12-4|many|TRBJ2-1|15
CASTMGWREDHEQFF
TGTGCCAGCACCATGGGTTGGCGGGAGGACCATGAGCAGTTCTTC
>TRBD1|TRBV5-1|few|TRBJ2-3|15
CASSNGRQGEDTQYF
TGCGCCAGCAGCAATGGTCGACAGGGAGAAGATACGCAGTATTTT
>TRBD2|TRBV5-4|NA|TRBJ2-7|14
CASSLLLAGGEQYF
TGTGCCAGCAGCTTGCTACTAGCGGGAGGAGAGCAGTACTTC
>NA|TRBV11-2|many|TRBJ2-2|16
CASSLSTGLNTGELFF
TGTGCCAGCAGCTTATCTACAGGGTTAAACACCGGGGAGCTGTTTTTT
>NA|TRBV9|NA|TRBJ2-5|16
CASSVQGSAGSETQYF
TGTGCCAGCAGCGTACAGGGTTCTGCGGGTTCAGAGACCCAGTACTTC
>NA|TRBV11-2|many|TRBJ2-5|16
CASSLVGPGYGETQYF
TGTGCCAGCAGCTTAGTCGGACCAGGGTACGGTGAGACCCAGTACTTC
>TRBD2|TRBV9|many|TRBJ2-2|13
CASGTSGTGELFF
TGTGCCAGCGGGACTAGCGGGACCGGGGAGCTGTTTTTT
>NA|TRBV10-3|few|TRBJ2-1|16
CAISEGAGLLPNEQFF
TGTGCCATCAGTGAGGGAGCGGGCTTGCTCCCCAATGAGCAGTTCTTC
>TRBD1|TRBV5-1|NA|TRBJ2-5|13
CASSPTGTETQYF
TGCGCCAGCAGTCCGACAGGGACAGAGACCCAGTACTTC
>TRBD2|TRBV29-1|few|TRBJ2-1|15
CSDGLAGGIYNEQFF
TGCAGCGACGGACTAGCGGGAGGAATATACAATGAGCAGTTCTTC
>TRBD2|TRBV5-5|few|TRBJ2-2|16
CASSFRTSGHTGELFF
TGTGCCAGCAGCTTCCGGACTAGCGGTCACACCGGGGAGCTGTTTTTT
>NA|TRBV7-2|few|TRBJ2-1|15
CASSPHFSAYNEQFF
TGTGCCAGCAGCCCCCATTTTAGCGCGTACAATGAGCAGTTCTTC
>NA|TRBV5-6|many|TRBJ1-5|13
CASSLGPIGPQHF
TGTGCCAGCAGCCTTGGGCCGATTGGGCCCCAGCATTTT
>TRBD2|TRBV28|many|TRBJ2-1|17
CASSLILGTSGTDEQFF
TGTGCCAGCAGTTTAATTTTAGGGACTAGCGGGACTGATGAGCAGTTCTTC
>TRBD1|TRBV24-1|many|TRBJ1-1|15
CATSDDRAGYTEAFF
TGTGCCACCAGTGATGACAGGGCCGGGTACACTGAAGCTTTCTTT
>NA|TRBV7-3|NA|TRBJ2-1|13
CASSSGLGDEQFF
TGTGCCAGCAGCTCCGGACTGGGCGATGAGCAGTTCTTC
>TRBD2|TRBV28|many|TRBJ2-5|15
CASSLPRLAEETQYF
TGTGCCAGCAGTTTACCCAGACTAGCGGAAGAGACCCAGTACTTC
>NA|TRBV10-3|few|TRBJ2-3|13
CATEEGGTDTQYF
TGTGCCACGGAGGAGGGGGGGACGGATACGCAGTATTTT
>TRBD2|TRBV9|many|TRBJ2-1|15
CASSEEGLAYNEQFF
TGTGCCAGCAGCGAGGAGGGACTAGCATACAATGAGCAGTTCTTC
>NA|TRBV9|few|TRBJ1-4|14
CASSGRGRDEKLFF
TGTGCCAGCAGCGGCCGGGGGCGGGATGAAAAACTGTTTTTT
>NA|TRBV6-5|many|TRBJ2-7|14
CASSYSWDSYEQYF
TGTGCCAGCAGTTACTCGTGGGACTCCTACGAGCAGTACTTC
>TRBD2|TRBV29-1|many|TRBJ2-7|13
CSVGTSVAYEQYF
TGCAGCGTTGGAACTAGCGTAGCCTACGAGCAGTACTTC
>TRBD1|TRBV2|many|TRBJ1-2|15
CASRDRGRSLYGYTF
TGTGCCAGCAGGGACAGGGGGCGTTCCCTCTATGGCTACACCTTC
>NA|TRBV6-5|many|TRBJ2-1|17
CASSYLGARRSYNEQFF
TGTGCCAGCAGTTACCTAGGCGCCCGAAGGTCCTACAATGAGCAGTTCTTC
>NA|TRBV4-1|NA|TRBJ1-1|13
CASSQDRWDEAFF
TGCGCCAGCAGCCAAGATCGGTGGGATGAAGCTTTCTTT
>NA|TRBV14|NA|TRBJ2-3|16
CASSQDWRVRTDTQYF
TGTGCCAGCAGCCAAGATTGGAGGGTTCGCACAGATACGCAGTATTTT
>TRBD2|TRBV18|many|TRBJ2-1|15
CASSPGPSGDNEQFF
TGTGCCAGCTCGCCCGGGCCAAGCGGGGACAATGAGCAGTTCTTC
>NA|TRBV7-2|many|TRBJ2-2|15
CASSLGGRRTGELFF
TGTGCCAGCAGCTTAGGTGGGCGGCGAACCGGGGAGCTGTTTTTT
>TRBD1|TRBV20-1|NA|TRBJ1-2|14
CSAVAEQGARGYTF
TGCAGTGCTGTGGCCGAACAGGGGGCGCGTGGCTACACCTTC
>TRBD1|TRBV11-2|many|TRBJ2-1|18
CASSTIKTGFGDYNEQFF
TGTGCCAGCAGCACCATAAAGACAGGGTTCGGGGATTACAATGAGCAGTTCTTC
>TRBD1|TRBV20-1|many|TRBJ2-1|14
CSALGGSHYNEQFF
TGCAGTGCCCTAGGGGGCTCTCACTACAATGAGCAGTTCTTC
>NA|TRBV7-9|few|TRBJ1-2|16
CASSLARPKAIYGYTF
TGTGCCAGCAGCTTGGCGAGGCCCAAGGCTATCTATGGCTACACCTTC
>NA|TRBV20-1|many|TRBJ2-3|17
CSARGHPFGSYTDTQYF
TGCAGTGCTAGAGGACATCCTTTCGGGAGCTACACAGATACGCAGTATTTT
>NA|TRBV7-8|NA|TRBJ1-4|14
CASSLVLINEKLFF
TGTGCCAGCAGCTTAGTCCTAATTAATGAAAAACTGTTTTTT
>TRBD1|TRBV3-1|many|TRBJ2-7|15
CASSQVGGQVYEQYF
TGTGCCAGCAGCCAAGTCGGCGGACAGGTCTACGAGCAGTACTTC
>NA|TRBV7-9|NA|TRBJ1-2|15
CASSLERGMNYGYTF
TGTGCCAGCAGCTTAGAAAGGGGGATGAACTATGGCTACACCTTC
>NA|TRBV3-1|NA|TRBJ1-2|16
CASSQLIQGRSYGYTF
TGTGCCAGCAGCCAACTCATACAGGGCCGGAGCTATGGCTACACCTTC